This TCR beta chain was sequenced during a study of identical twins' blood T cells (dated by TCRdb to between 2011 and 2013). About the study as a whole: The approximately 12 libraries, six for the alpha chain and six for the beta chain, together yielded around 52 million Illumina reads. To assess how genetics influences repertoire formation, the study used next-generation sequencing to compare the TCR alpha and beta chain repertoires of three pairs of monozygous twins.

Donors were six healthy women forming three monozygous twin pairs. All three twin pairs had been reared together and were thought likely to have met the same infectious agents and vaccines. TCR cDNA libraries were prepared from RNA that was isolated from peripheral blood mononuclear cells. Receptor libraries were prepared by 5' RACE. Sequencing took place on an Illumina Genome Analyzer IIx. To prepare the RNA-based TCR cDNA libraries, a previously described protocol was followed, with several modifications. Sample-specific barcodes were introduced on both ends of each TCR cDNA library during cDNA synthesis and amplification to prevent cross-contamination. In the source study's methods: Between about 90,000 and nearly 550,000 clonotypes were identified per individual, with 2.2 to 3.6 million CDR3-containing reads per library. Reads with improper barcode index combinations were discarded, and clonesets were then built for each library with the MiTCR software. During the assembly of CDR3 clonotypes by MiTCR, low-quality reads were filtered or rescued and PCR and sequencing errors were corrected. Artificial out-of-frame clonotypes were mapped to in-frame sequences, with one indel allowed in the CDR3, and then removed. V and J gene usage similarity between donors was measured as Jensen-Shannon divergence divided by mean entropy. TCRdb trimmed public reads at Q25 via fastp, called clones via MiXCR and kept in-frame beta chains. Every distinct CDR3 protein forms one entry, paired with its most common genes and DNA. The V and J calls, along with clone size, are taken from TCRdb and not from the paper's own processing. This sample comprises a few hundred thousand distinct CDR3 sequences, roughly 31% of them detected only once. About 6% of the sample lies in the top ten.

A remark on this clonotype: Its antigen is currently not known. No base qualities exist here, and no much larger clone lies one base off it.

Reading from cysteine to phenylalanine, the CDR3 counts 19 amino acids. Only the CDR3 part of the read is kept: 57 bases, read in frame from the first base. CDR1 is given as SEHNR and CDR2 as FQNEAQ, both from the germline V gene (reference sequence). V and J are trimmed by 10 bases and 4 bases, and the gene matches miss 25 bases of the junction. What the research found in general, with its limitations: The study stated that the proposed role of the TCRalpha J segment in MHC recognition during thymic selection needs to be validated by independent studies. Environmental influences could not be excluded as an explanation for twin similarity, since twins were reared together. The number of shared CDR3 clonotypes between two donors was mainly determined by the product of their cloneset sizes, and twins did not clearly deviate from this trend. V gene usage, even among non-selected out-of-frame TCRbeta clonotypes, was reported to be markedly more similar within twin pairs than between unrelated donors. Looking at the most abundant TCRbeta clonotypes, every donor had more CDR3 sequences in common with her twin than with unrelated donors.

The chain couples TRBV7-9 to TRBJ1-2, with 9 bases in between that match TRBD1. Sequencing was carried out using PBMCs. The sequence was collected from a woman between 18 and 49 years old in good health. The CDR3 region has the sequence CATSGTGSPESLSPYGYTF. The nucleotide sequence is given as TGTGCCACGTCCGGGACAGGGTCCCCGGAGTCCCTGTCCCCCTATGGCTACACCTTC. The entire variable domain, with the stretches around the CDR3 drawn from the reference TRBV7-9 and TRBJ1-2 proteins, is DTGVSQNPRHKITKRGQNVTFRCDPISEHNRLYWYRQTLGQGPEFLTYFQNEAQLEKSRLLSDRFSAERPKGSFSTLEIQRTEQGDSAMYLCATSGTGSPESLSPYGYTFGSGTRLTVV.